This entry lists 10 T cell receptor beta chains sequenced from one sample in a study of cytomegalovirus exposure and HLA in healthy donors. The PCR was carried out with 60 Vbeta primers and 13 Jbeta primers. Assay: immunoSEQ multiplex PCR; the TCRdb copy retains only in-frame clones and omits some. This table has over 150,000 clones, approximately 78% appearing once. The sample was PBMCs. The origin of the receptors is a male donor in good health and CMV-seronegative.

This clone has just one count. This rearrangement joins TRBV7-9 to TRBJ1-1; unclear D gene. Germline assignment: CDR1 SEHNR and CDR2 FQNEAQ (reference sequence). CDR3 length: 12 amino acids. CDR3 region: CSKSEINTEAFF. The DNA of the CDR3 is TGTTCCAAGTCGGAGATAAACACTGAAGCTTTCTTT.

This chain joins TRBV6-1 and TRBJ2-3; D might be TRBD2 (5 bases). Looked up from germline, CDR1 is MNHNS and CDR2 is SASEGT. Trimming removed 5 bases at V and 1 base at J, with 10 bases between. CDR3 length: 14 amino acids. CDR3 amino acids: CASSRAGGTDTQYF. CDR3 coding DNA: TGTGCCAGCAGTAGGGCGGGCGGCACAGATACGCAGTATTTT.

This chain connects TRBV5-1 to TRBJ2-3; D possibly corresponds to TRBD1 (6 bases). The CDR3 extends over 14 amino acids. Germline V gene lookup returns CDR1 SGHRS and CDR2 YFSETQ. The ends were cut back, 0 bases at V and 6 bases at J, with 11 bases in the middle. CDR3 in amino acids: CASSLGDIGDTQYF. The CDR3 DNA is TGCGCCAGCAGCTTGGGGGACATTGGGGATACGCAGTATTTT.

The rearrangement joins TRBV1 to TRBJ1-2. TRBV1 is a known pseudogene. The CDR3 has 14 amino acids. CDR3 protein: CTSSQDDRCGLSPF. CDR3 coding DNA: TGCACCAGCAGCCAAGATGATCGATGCGGCCTTTCGCCCTTC.

The CDR3 nucleotides read TGTGCCAGTAGTTCGACAGGGATGAACACTGAAGCTTTCTTT. Amino acids: CASSSTGMNTEAFF. V is TRBV19 and J is TRBJ1-1; TRBD1 agrees at 7 bases. Germline assignment: CDR1 LNHDA and CDR2 SQIVND (reference sequence). V lost 5 bases, J lost 0 bases, and 3 bases stayed unmatched. CDR3 length: 14 residues.

The chain links TRBV4-2 to TRBJ2-3, with TRBD2 matching 14 bases. CDR1 LGHNA and CDR2 YNFKEQ come from the germline V gene. Trimming cost V 1 base and J 0 bases; bases outside gene matches: 9. This CDR3 has 20 residues. In DNA form, the CDR3 reads TGTGCCAGCAGCCAAGCTCAGGGACTAGCGGGGGATTTTAGCACAGATACGCAGTATTTT. This translates into CASSQAQGLAGDFSTDTQYF.

The CDR3 is CASRREGSYNEQFF. CDR3 DNA sequence: TGTGCCAGTCGCAGAGAGGGTTCCTACAATGAGCAGTTCTTC. V gene TRBV19 combines with J gene TRBJ2-1; tentatively, D is TRBD2 (5 bases). V was cut by 8 bases and J by 1 base, with 12 bases left in between. The CDR3 contains 14 residues. Germline CDR1 reads LNHDA; CDR2 reads SQIVND (reference sequence).

This sequence joins TRBV19 and TRBJ2-2; maybe TRBD1 (7 bases). The CDR3 spans 17 residues. Trimming took 1 base from V and 7 from J, leaving 19 bases between them. Germline assignment: CDR1 LNHDA and CDR2 SQIVND (reference sequence). The CDR3 bases are TGTGCCAGTAGTATAGTCGGTGCGGGACAGACGGGCGGGGAGCTGTTTTTT. It codes for CASSIVGAGQTGGELFF. Based on the CDR3 plus reference TRBV19 and TRBJ2-2, the full variable domain is DGGITQSPKYLFRKEGQNVTLSCEQNLNHDAMYWYRQDPGQGLRLIYYSQIVNDFQKGDIAEGYSVSREKKESFPLTVTSAQKNPTAFYLCASSIVGAGQTGGELFFGEGSRLTVL.

This clone occurred a few times. The gene calls are TRBV29-1 and TRBJ1-1; 9 nucleotides line up with TRBD1. Germline V gene sequence: CDR1 SQVTM, CDR2 ANQGSEA. V gave up 7 bases and J gave up 3 bases; unmatched junction bases: 3. This CDR3 is 12 amino acids long. CDR3 DNA sequence: TGCAGCGCCGGGGACAGGGACACTGAAGCTTTCTTT. Translated: CSAGDRDTEAFF.

The V and J genes are TRBV9 and TRBJ2-2; tentatively, D is TRBD1 (6 bases). This CDR3 is 13 amino acids long. CDR1 and CDR2 from the germline V gene are SGDLS and YYNGEE. V was shortened by 4 bases and J by 4 bases, with 8 bases between the two germline ends. CDR3 DNA: TGTGCCAGCAGCCAGGGGTTCACCGGGGAGCTGTTTTTT. This gives the protein CASSQGFTGELFF.